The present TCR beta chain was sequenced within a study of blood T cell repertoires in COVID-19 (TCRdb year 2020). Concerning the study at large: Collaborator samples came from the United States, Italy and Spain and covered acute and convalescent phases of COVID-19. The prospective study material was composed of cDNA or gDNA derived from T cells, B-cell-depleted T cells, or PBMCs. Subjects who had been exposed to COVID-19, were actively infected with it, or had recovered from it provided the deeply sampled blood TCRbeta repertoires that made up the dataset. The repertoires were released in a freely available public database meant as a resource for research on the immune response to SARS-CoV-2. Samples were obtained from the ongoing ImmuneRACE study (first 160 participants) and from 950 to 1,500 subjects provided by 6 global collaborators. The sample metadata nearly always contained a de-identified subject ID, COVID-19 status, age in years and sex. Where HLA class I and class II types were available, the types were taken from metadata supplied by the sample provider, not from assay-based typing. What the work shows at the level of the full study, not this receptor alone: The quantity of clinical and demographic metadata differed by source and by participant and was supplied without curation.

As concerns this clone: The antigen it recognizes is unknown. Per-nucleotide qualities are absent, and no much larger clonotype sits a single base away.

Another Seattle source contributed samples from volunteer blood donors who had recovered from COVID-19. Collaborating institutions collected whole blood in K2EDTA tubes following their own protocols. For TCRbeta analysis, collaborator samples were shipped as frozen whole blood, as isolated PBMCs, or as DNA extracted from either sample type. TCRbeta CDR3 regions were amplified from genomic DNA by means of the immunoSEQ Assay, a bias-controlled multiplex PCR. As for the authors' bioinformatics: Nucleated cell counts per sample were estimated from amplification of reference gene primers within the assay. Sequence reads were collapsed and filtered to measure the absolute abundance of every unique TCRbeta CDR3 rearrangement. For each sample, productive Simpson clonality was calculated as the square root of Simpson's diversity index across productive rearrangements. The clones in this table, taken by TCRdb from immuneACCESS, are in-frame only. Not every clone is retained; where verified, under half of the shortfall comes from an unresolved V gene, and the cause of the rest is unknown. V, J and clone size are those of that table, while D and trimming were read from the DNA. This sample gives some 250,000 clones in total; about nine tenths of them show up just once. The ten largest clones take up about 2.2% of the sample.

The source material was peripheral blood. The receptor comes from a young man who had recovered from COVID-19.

The DNA reads as follows: TGTGCCACCAGCAGGGCAGGGGGCTTTCAGCCCCAGCATTTT. Translated, this is CATSRAGGFQPQHF. Recombination joined TRBV15 with TRBJ1-5; 8 junctional bases match TRBD1. CDR1 is given as LNHNV and CDR2 as YYDKDF, both from the germline V gene (reference sequence). Counted from cysteine to phenylalanine, this CDR3 has 14 amino acids. This entry keeps only the CDR3 DNA: 42 bases, framed from base 1. V is trimmed back by 3 bases and J by 6 bases, and the junction contains 4 bases that no gene match accounts for.